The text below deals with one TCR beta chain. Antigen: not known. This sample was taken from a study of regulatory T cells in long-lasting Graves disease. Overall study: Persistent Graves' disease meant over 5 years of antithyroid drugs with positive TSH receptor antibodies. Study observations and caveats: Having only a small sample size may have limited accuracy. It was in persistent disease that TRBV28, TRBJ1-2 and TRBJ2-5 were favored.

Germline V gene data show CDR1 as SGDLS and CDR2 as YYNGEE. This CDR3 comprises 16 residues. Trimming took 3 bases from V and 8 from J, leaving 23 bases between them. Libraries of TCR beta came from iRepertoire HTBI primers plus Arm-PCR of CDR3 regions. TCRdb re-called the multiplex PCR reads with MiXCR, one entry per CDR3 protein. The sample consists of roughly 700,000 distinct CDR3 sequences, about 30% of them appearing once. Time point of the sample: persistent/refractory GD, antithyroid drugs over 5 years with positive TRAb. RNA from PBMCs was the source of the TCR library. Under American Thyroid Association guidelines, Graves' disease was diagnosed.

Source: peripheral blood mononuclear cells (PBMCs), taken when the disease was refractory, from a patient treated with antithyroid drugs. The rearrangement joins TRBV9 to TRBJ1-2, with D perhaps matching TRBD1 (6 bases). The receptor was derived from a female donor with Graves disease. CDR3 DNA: TGTGCCAGCAGCGCAAGACAGGCGGATACTGAGCCCGGCTACACCTTC. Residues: CASSARQADTEPGYTF.